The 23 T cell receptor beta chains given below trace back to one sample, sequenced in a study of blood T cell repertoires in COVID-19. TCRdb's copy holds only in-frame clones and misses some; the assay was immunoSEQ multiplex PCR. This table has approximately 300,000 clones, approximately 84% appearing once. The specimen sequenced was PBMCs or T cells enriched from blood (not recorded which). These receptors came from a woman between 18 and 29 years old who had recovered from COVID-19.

In nucleotides, the CDR3 is TGTGCCAGCAGCTTAGATGGCGGGGGATCCACCGGGGAGCTGTTTTTT. It translates to CASSLDGGGSTGELFF. The rearrangement links TRBV7-6 to TRBJ2-2; TRBD2 aligns across 7 bases. The ends lost 1 base at V and 4 bases at J; junction bases unmatched: 6. The CDR3 loop spans 16 amino acids. Germline V lookup: CDR1 SGHVS, CDR2 FNYEAQ.

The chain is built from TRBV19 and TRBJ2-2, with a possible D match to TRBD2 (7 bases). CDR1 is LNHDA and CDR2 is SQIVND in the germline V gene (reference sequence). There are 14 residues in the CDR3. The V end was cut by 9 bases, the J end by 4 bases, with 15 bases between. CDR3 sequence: CASTGTKSTGELFF. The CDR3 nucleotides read TGTGCCAGCACAGGGACTAAGAGCACCGGGGAGCTGTTTTTT. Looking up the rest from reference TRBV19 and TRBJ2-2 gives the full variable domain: DGGITQSPKYLFRKEGQNVTLSCEQNLNHDAMYWYRQDPGQGLRLIYYSQIVNDFQKGDIAEGYSVSREKKESFPLTVTSAQKNPTAFYLCASTGTKSTGELFFGEGSRLTVL.

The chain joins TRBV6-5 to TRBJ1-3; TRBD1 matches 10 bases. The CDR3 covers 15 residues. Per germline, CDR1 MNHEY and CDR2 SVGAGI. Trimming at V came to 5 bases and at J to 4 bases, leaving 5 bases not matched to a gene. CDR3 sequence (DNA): TGTGCCAGCAGTCGGGACAGGGGAGGGGGAAACACCATATATTTT. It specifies CASSRDRGGGNTIYF.

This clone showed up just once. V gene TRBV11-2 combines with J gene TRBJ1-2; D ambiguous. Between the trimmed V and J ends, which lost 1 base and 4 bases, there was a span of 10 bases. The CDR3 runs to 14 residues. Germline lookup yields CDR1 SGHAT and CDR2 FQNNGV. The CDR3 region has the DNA TGTGCCAGCAGCTTAGGAGGGTTAATCTATGGCTACACCTTC. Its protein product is CASSLGGLIYGYTF.

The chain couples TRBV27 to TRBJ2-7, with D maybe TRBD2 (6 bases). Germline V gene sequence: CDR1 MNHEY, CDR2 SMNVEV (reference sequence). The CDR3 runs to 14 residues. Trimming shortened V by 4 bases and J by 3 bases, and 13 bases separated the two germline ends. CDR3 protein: CASSSREEGYEQYF. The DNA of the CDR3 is TGTGCCAGCAGTTCTAGGGAGGAGGGCTACGAGCAGTACTTC.

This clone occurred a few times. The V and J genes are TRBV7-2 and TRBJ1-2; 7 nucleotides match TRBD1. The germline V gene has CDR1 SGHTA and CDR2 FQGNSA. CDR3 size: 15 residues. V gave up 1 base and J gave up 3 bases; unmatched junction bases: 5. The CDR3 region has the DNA TGTGCCAGCAGCTTAGACCAGGGGGGTTACTATGGCTACACCTTC. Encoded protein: CASSLDQGGYYGYTF. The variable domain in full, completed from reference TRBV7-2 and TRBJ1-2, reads GAGVSQSPSNKVTEKGKDVELRCDPISGHTALYWYRQSLGQGLEFLIYFQGNSAPDKSGLPSDRFSAERTGGSVSTLTIQRTQQEDSAVYLCASSLDQGGYYGYTFGSGTRLTVV.

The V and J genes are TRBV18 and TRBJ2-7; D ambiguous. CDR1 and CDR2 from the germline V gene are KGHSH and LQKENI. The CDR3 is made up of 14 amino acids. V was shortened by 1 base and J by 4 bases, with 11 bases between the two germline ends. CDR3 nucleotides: TGTGCCAGCTCACCACAACGCGGTTCGTACGAGCAGTACTTC. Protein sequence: CASSPQRGSYEQYF. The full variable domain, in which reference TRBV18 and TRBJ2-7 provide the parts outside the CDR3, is NAGVMQNPRHLVRRRGQEARLRCSPMKGHSHVYWYRQLPEEGLKFMVYLQKENIIDESGMPKERFSAEFPKEGPSILRIQQVVRGDSAAYFCASSPQRGSYEQYFGPGTRLTVT.

The CDR3 loop is CSASPQGLSNQPQHF. For the CDR3, the DNA is TGCAGTGCTAGTCCACAGGGGCTTAGCAATCAGCCCCAGCATTTT. This rearrangement joins TRBV20-1 to TRBJ1-5; 7 bases align to TRBD1. Unmatched junction bases numbered 5, after V lost 3 bases and J lost 0 bases. This CDR3 is built from 15 residues. Germline loops: CDR1 DFQATT, CDR2 SNEGSKA (reference sequence).

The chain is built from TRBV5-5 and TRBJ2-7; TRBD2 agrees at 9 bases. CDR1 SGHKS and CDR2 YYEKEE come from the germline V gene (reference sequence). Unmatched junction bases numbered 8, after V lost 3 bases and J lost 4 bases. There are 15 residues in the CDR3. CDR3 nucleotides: TGTGCCAGCAGCTCGGTAGCGGGGGCCTTTTACGAGCAGTACTTC. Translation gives CASSSVAGAFYEQYF.

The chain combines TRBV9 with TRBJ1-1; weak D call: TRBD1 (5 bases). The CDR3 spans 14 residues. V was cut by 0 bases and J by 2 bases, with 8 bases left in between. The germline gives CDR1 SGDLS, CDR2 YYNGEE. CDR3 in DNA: TGTGCCAGCAGCGTAGGGACACATAACACTGAAGCTTTCTTT. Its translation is CASSVGTHNTEAFF.

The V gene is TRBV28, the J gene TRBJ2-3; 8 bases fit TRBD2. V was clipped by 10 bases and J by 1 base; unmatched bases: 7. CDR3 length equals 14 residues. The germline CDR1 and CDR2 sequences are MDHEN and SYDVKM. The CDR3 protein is CATNSGSGTDTQYF. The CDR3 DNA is TGTGCCACCAACAGCGGGAGTGGCACAGATACGCAGTATTTT.

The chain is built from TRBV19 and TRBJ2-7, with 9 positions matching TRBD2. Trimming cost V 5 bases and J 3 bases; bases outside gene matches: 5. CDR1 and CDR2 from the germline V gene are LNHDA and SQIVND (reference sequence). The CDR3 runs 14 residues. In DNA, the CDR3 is TGTGCCAGTAGTCTAGCGGGAACTCTCTACGAGCAGTACTTC. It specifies CASSLAGTLYEQYF.

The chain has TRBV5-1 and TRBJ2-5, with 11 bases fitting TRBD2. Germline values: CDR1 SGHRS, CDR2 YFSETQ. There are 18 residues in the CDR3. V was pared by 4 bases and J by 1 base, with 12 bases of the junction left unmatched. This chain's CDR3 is CASSPWTSSGGTQETQYF. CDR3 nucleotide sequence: TGCGCCAGCAGCCCCTGGACCTCTAGCGGGGGGACCCAAGAGACCCAGTACTTC.

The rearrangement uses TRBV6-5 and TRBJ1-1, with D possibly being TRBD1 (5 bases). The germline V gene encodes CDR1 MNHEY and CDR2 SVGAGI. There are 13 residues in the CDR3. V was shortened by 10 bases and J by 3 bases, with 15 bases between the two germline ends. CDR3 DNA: TGTGCCACTCAAGGGGTTTGGGACACTGAAGCTTTCTTT. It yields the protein CATQGVWDTEAFF.

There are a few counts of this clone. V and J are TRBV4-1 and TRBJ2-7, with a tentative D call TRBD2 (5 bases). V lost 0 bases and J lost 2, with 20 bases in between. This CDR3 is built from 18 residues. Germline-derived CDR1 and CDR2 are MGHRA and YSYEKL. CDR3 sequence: CASSQDLVRGMNAYEQYF. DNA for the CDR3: TGCGCCAGCAGCCAAGATCTAGTCCGAGGGATGAACGCCTACGAGCAGTACTTC.

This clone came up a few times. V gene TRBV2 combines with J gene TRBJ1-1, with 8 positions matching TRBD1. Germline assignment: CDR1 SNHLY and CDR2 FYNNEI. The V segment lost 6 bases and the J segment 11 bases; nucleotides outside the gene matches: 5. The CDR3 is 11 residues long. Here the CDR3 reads CASRPTGEAFF. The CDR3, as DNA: TGTGCCAGCAGGCCGACAGGGGAGGCTTTCTTT.

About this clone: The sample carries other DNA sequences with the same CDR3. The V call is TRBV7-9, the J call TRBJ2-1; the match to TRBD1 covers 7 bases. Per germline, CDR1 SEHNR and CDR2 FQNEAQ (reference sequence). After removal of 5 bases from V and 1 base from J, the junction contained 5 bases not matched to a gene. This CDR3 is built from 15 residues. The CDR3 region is CASSLRGSSYNEQFF. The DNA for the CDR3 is TGTGCCAGCAGCCTCAGGGGGTCATCCTACAATGAGCAGTTCTTC.

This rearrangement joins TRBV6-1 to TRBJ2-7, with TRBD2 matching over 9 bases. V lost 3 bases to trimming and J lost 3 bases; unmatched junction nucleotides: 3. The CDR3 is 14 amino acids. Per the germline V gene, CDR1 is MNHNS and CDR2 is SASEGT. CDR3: CASSETSGNYEQYF. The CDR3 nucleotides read TGTGCCAGCAGTGAGACTAGCGGAAACTACGAGCAGTACTTC.

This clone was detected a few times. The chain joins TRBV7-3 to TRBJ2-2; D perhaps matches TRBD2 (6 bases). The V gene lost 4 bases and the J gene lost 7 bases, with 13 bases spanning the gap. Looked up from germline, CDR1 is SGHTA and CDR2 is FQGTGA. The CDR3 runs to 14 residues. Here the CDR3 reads CASSWDSRNGELFF. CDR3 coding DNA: TGTGCCAGCAGCTGGGACTCCCGGAACGGGGAGCTGTTTTTT.

In DNA, the CDR3 is TGTGCCAGCAGTGGAATATCCTTGAGCTCCTACGAGCAGTACTTC. Its protein is CASSGISLSSYEQYF. The gene calls are TRBV2 and TRBJ2-7; D unclear. Trimming removed 4 bases at V and 0 bases at J, with 13 bases between. The CDR3 covers 15 residues. CDR1 SNHLY and CDR2 FYNNEI come from the germline V gene.

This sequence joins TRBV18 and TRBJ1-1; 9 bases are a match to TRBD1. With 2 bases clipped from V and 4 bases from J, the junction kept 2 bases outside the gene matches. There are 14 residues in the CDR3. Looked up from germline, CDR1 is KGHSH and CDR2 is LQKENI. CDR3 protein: CASSPGDRVTEAFF. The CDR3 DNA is TGTGCCAGCTCACCAGGGGACAGGGTCACTGAAGCTTTCTTT.

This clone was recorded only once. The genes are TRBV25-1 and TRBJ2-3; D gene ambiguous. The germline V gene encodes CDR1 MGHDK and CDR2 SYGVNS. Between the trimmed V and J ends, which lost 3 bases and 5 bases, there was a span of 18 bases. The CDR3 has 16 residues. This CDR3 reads CASSDTDWLDGDTQYF. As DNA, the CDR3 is TGTGCCAGCAGTGACACCGACTGGCTGGATGGAGATACGCAGTATTTT.

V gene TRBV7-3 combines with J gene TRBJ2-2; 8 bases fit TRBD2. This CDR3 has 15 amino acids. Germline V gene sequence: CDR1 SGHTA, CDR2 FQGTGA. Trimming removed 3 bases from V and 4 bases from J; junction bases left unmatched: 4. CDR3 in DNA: TGTGCCAGCAGCTTCGGTAGCGGGATCACCGGGGAGCTGTTTTTT. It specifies CASSFGSGITGELFF. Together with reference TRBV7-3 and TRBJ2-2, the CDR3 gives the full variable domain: GAGVSQTPSNKVTEKGKYVELRCDPISGHTALYWYRQSLGQGPEFLIYFQGTGAADDSGLPNDRFFAVRPEGSVSTLKIQRTERGDSAVYLCASSFGSGITGELFFGEGSRLTVL.